This T cell receptor beta chain came from a study of human T cells and chemical hapten exposure. In TCRdb, the RACE reads were re-called with MiXCR into one record per CDR3 protein. The sample carries around 120,000 distinct CDR3 sequences, roughly 13% recorded once. CDR1 and CDR2 (germline): LGHNA, YSLEER. V trimming: 1 base; J trimming: 4 bases; junction bases outside the gene matches: 6. This CDR3 has 17 amino acids. As for time point: pre-sensitization, week 0. Treatment denoted: therapeutic diphenylcyclopropenone sensitization with weekly scalp DPC. The clonotype comes from a woman aged 18 to 35 with alopecia areata. Some clones in this sample may be carry-over from other donors' samples. V gene TRBV4-3 combines with J gene TRBJ2-1, with TRBD2 matching 11 bases. The source material was whole blood, sampled in connection with sensitization to the hapten diphenylcyclopropenone (DPC). The CDR3: CASSQVGVAGGYNEQFF. DNA for the CDR3: TGCGCCAGCAGCCAAGTCGGCGTAGCGGGGGGGTACAATGAGCAGTTCTTC.